This passage covers 25 T cell receptor beta chains from one sample sequenced in a study of radiation and T cells in renal cell carcinoma. Time point meaning: blood 2 weeks post-SBRT. Treatment specified: 15 Gy SBRT to primary tumor, nephrectomy 4 weeks later. Profiling relied on immunoSEQ multiplex PCR, and the TCRdb table lists in-frame clones only, not all of them. The repertoire holds around 60,000 clones, around 81% seen once, with roughly 7% in the top ten. This specimen was blood, taken from a patient whose treatment included radiotherapy and nephrectomy. All receptors derive from a man in his sixties with renal cell carcinoma.

V is TRBV19 and J is TRBJ1-1, with a weak D call TRBD1 (5 bases). This CDR3 is built from 13 residues. The germline V gene encodes CDR1 LNHDA and CDR2 SQIVND (reference sequence). Trimming shortened V by 7 bases and J by 6 bases, and 15 bases separated the two germline ends. CDR3: CASTGPGGAEAFF. The CDR3 DNA reads TGTGCCAGTACGGGCCCGGGGGGAGCTGAAGCTTTCTTT.

The chain joins TRBV15 to TRBJ2-2; 9 nucleotides align to TRBD1. The CDR3 runs to 18 residues. The J segment lost 4 bases and the V segment lost 0 bases, leaving 9 bases of the junction unmatched. Germline V lookup: CDR1 LNHNV, CDR2 YYDKDF (reference sequence). The DNA for the CDR3 is TGTGCCACCAGCAGAGATCGAGCCGGGACAGGGCCCACCGGGGAGCTGTTTTTT. Residues: CATSRDRAGTGPTGELFF.

This clone occurred once. V gene TRBV12-5 combines with J gene TRBJ1-2; 7 bases line up with TRBD1. The germline gives CDR1 LGHNT, CDR2 FRNRAP. V shed 2 bases and J 6 bases; nucleotides not matched to a gene: 6. This CDR3 spans 14 amino acids. The CDR3 DNA sequence: TGTGCTAGTGGTTTGTTTGGGACAGCAGATGGCTACACCTTC. Amino acids: CASGLFGTADGYTF. The entire variable domain, with the rest obtained from reference TRBV12-5 and TRBJ1-2, is as follows: DARVTQTPRHKVTEMGQEVTMRCQPILGHNTVFWYRQTMMQGLELLAYFRNRAPLDDSGMPKDRFSAEMPDATLATLKIQPSEPRDSAVYFCASGLFGTADGYTFGSGTRLTVV.

This clone was observed once. The chain has TRBV19 and TRBJ2-2; the D is unclear. Germline CDR1 and CDR2: LNHDA and SQIVND (reference sequence). CDR3 size: 16 residues. With 4 bases removed from V and 0 bases from J, the gap between germline ends came to 12 bases. The CDR3 DNA follows: TGTGCCAGTAGTAGGACGACACCTACGAACACCGGGGAGCTGTTTTTT. Its translation is CASSRTTPTNTGELFF.

The gene calls are TRBV5-6 and TRBJ2-5; D might be TRBD2 (5 bases). Per germline, CDR1 SGHDT and CDR2 YYEEEE. Trimming pared 6 bases from V and 1 base from J, leaving 16 bases between. The CDR3 spans 15 residues. The CDR3 DNA follows: TGTGCCAGCACCACCGGTTTGGCGGGCCAAGAGACCCAGTACTTC. This translates into CASTTGLAGQETQYF.

The chain is built from TRBV5-1 and TRBJ1-2; perhaps TRBD1 as D (6 bases). Trimming took off 3 bases at V and 3 bases at J, with 12 bases between the two ends. Germline V lookup: CDR1 SGHRS, CDR2 YFSETQ. The length of the CDR3 is 14 residues. This CDR3 reads CASSSRDTYYGYTF. The CDR3 DNA follows: TGCGCCAGCAGCTCCCGGGACACTTACTATGGCTACACCTTC.

With respect to this clone: One end of the junction fails to match germline, which may point to a read error. Other DNA sequences in the same sample also yield this CDR3. The rearrangement joins TRBV6-5 to TRBJ1-1, with TRBD1 identical over 7 bases. Germline-derived CDR1 and CDR2 are MNHEY and SVGAGI. The CDR3 loop spans 15 amino acids. The CDR3: CASNSVGQLNTEAFF. In DNA form, the CDR3 reads TGTGCCAGCAATTCCGTGGGACAGCTGAACACTGAAGCCTTCTTT.

The chain uses TRBV13 and TRBJ1-2; D perhaps matches TRBD1 (6 bases). The germline gives CDR1 PRHDT, CDR2 FYEKMQ (reference sequence). V was shortened by 5 bases and J by 3 bases, with 13 bases between the two germline ends. The CDR3 has 14 amino acids. CDR3 amino acids: CASSPDSHDYGYTF. CDR3 coding DNA: TGTGCCAGCAGCCCGGACAGTCACGACTATGGCTACACCTTC.

This chain connects TRBV6-1 to TRBJ1-1; 10 nucleotides agree with TRBD1. With 5 bases clipped from V and 1 base from J, the junction kept 1 base outside the gene matches. Germline CDR1 reads MNHNS; CDR2 reads SASEGT. The CDR3 is 14 residues long. The CDR3 sequence: CASSRDRGNTEAFF. In DNA form, the CDR3 reads TGTGCCAGCAGTCGGGACAGGGGGAACACTGAAGCTTTCTTT.

V and J are TRBV10-3 and TRBJ2-3; 9 bases fit TRBD2. CDR1 is ENHRY and CDR2 is SYGVKD in the germline V gene. This CDR3 is 14 amino acids long. The V and J ends lost 7 bases and 5 bases, in that order; junction bases with no gene match: 7. The CDR3 nucleotides read TGTGCCATCACTGCGGGAGGGGTGGAAGATACGCAGTATTTT. Encoded protein: CAITAGGVEDTQYF.

V and J are TRBV7-6 and TRBJ2-5, with D possibly matching TRBD2 (6 bases). The germline V gene has CDR1 SGHVS and CDR2 FNYEAQ. The CDR3 runs to 15 residues. The V gene lost 5 bases and the J gene lost 5 bases, with 18 bases spanning the gap. The CDR3 sequence is CASSVLPQAGETQYF. The CDR3 region has the DNA TGTGCCAGCAGCGTGTTACCCCAGGCGGGGGAGACCCAGTACTTC. The whole variable domain, remainder taken from reference TRBV7-6 and TRBJ2-5, is GAGVSQSPRYKVTKRGQDVALRCDPISGHVSLYWYRQALGQGPEFLTYFNYEAQQDKSGLPNDRFSAERPEGSISTLTIQRTEQRDSAMYRCASSVLPQAGETQYFGPGTRLLVL.

The chain is built from TRBV15 and TRBJ2-5; possibly TRBD1 for D (6 bases). Trimming pared 0 bases from V and 4 bases from J, leaving 12 bases between. The CDR3 totals 15 residues. Looked up from germline, CDR1 is LNHNV and CDR2 is YYDKDF (reference sequence). The CDR3 nucleotides read TGTGCCACCAGCAGAGATTCCGCCAGGGGAGAGACCCAGTACTTC. Translation gives CATSRDSARGETQYF. The full variable domain, rest sourced from reference TRBV15 and TRBJ2-5, is DAMVIQNPRYQVTQFGKPVTLSCSQTLNHNVMYWYQQKSSQAPKLLFHYYDKDFNNEADTPDNFQSRRPNTSFCFLDIRSPGLGDTAMYLCATSRDSARGETQYFGPGTRLLVL.

This clone has a handful of counts. V is TRBV14 and J is TRBJ1-2; TRBD1 matches 11 bases. Germline V gene sequence: CDR1 SGHDN, CDR2 FVKESK. The CDR3 is 16 amino acids. Trimming took 1 base from V and 4 from J; bases not matched to a gene: 5. In DNA, the CDR3 is TGTGCCAGCAGCCAAGTACGGACAGGGGGCTCCTATGGCTACACCTTC. This codes for CASSQVRTGGSYGYTF.

The chain combines TRBV2 with TRBJ2-2; the D gene could be TRBD1 or TRBD2 (5 bases each). With 6 bases removed from V and 7 bases from J, the gap between germline ends came to 21 bases. The length of the CDR3 is 16 residues. Germline loops: CDR1 SNHLY, CDR2 FYNNEI. The CDR3 spells CASRAARGVGGGELFF. The CDR3 DNA sequence: TGTGCCAGCAGAGCCGCCCGGGGCGTGGGTGGCGGGGAGCTGTTTTTT.

This chain uses TRBV10-3 with TRBJ1-2, with 7 bases matching TRBD1. Unmatched junction bases numbered 11, after V lost 9 bases and J lost 1 base. The length of the CDR3 is 15 residues. Looked up from germline, CDR1 is ENHRY and CDR2 is SYGVKD. CDR3 DNA: TGTGCCATTTCTGACAGGGCGAGTGTTAACTATGGCTACACCTTC. This gives the protein CAISDRASVNYGYTF.

A single count supports this clone. This sequence joins TRBV25-1 and TRBJ1-1; D perhaps matches TRBD1 (6 bases). Trimming cost V 1 base and J 4 bases, with 13 bases left between them. The CDR3 is made up of 15 amino acids. From germline, CDR1 is MGHDK and CDR2 SYGVNS. The CDR3 reads CASSESGAVATEAFF. The CDR3, as DNA: TGTGCCAGCAGTGAATCAGGGGCAGTGGCCACTGAAGCTTTCTTT.

The chain couples TRBV11-2 to TRBJ2-2; a weak D match, TRBD1 (6 bases). The CDR3 consists of 19 residues. Trimming removed 0 bases at V and 5 bases at J, with 22 bases between. The germline V gene encodes CDR1 SGHAT and CDR2 FQNNGV. CDR3 bases: TGTGCCAGCAGCTTAGATGTGACAGAAGGGGACATTCTGACCGGGGAGCTGTTTTTT. Amino acid sequence: CASSLDVTEGDILTGELFF.

This clone was detected ten times or more. The chain combines TRBV2 with TRBJ1-1; the D is unclear. V was shortened by 8 bases and J by 0 bases, with 7 bases between the two germline ends. The CDR3 consists of 12 residues. Germline CDR1 SNHLY, CDR2 FYNNEI. In DNA form, the CDR3 reads TGTGCCAGCGAACAAATGAACACTGAAGCTTTCTTT. Its translation is CASEQMNTEAFF.

The gene calls are TRBV7-2 and TRBJ2-2; tentatively, D is TRBD1 (6 bases). The ends were cut back, 1 base at V and 1 base at J, with 10 bases in the middle. CDR1 is SGHTA, CDR2 FQGNSA, per germline. The CDR3 is 16 amino acids. For the CDR3, the DNA is TGTGCCAGCAGCTTAGTGGGGGCCATGAACACCGGGGAGCTGTTTTTT. This sequence encodes CASSLVGAMNTGELFF.

The gene calls are TRBV5-5 and TRBJ2-1; maybe TRBD2 (6 bases). The CDR3 contains 15 residues. Trimming removed 0 bases at V and 6 bases at J, with 13 bases between. Germline V gives CDR1 SGHKS, CDR2 YYEKEE (reference sequence). This CDR3 is CASSLGDWISNEQFF. In DNA, the CDR3 is TGTGCCAGCAGCTTGGGGGACTGGATCTCCAATGAGCAGTTCTTC.

V is TRBV27 and J is TRBJ1-1, with a tentative D call TRBD1 (5 bases). V lost 4 bases and J 1 base, leaving 13 bases between the germline ends. Germline loops: CDR1 MNHEY, CDR2 SMNVEV (reference sequence). The CDR3 extends over 15 amino acids. The CDR3, as DNA: TGTGCCAGCAGTTCTCATCGGGGGTGGAACACTGAAGCTTTCTTT. Encoded protein: CASSSHRGWNTEAFF.

This clone has more than one count but fewer than ten. The rearrangement links TRBV7-9 to TRBJ2-2, with a possible D match to TRBD2 (6 bases). CDR1 is SEHNR, CDR2 FQNEAQ, per germline (reference sequence). The ends were cut back, 4 bases at V and 0 bases at J, with 15 bases in the middle. The length of the CDR3 is 17 residues. Here the CDR3 reads CASSSLGGPANTGELFF. The CDR3, as DNA: TGTGCCAGCAGCTCCTTGGGGGGACCCGCGAACACCGGGGAGCTGTTTTTT.

The rearrangement joins TRBV10-2 to TRBJ2-2, with 7 bases aligning to TRBD2. CDR1 is WSHSY, CDR2 SAAADI, per germline. The CDR3 runs to 13 residues. The trim removed 4 bases at V and 8 bases at J, leaving 4 bases unmatched. The DNA for the CDR3 is TGCGCCAGCAGTGGGACTAGACAGGGGGAGCTGTTTTTT. This codes for CASSGTRQGELFF.

The chain recombines TRBV27 with TRBJ2-1; D remains ambiguous. V shed 5 bases and J shed 0 bases, with 11 bases lying between them. The CDR3 extends over 15 amino acids. The V gene's germline CDR1 is MNHEY and CDR2 SMNVEV (reference sequence). In DNA form, the CDR3 reads TGTGCCAGCAGTATAACCCAGAGCTCCTACAATGAGCAGTTCTTC. Amino acid sequence: CASSITQSSYNEQFF.

V usage is TRBV18 and J usage is TRBJ2-4; tentatively, D is TRBD1 (7 bases). The CDR3 contains 19 residues. CDR1 and CDR2 from the germline V gene are KGHSH and LQKENI. The V gene lost 3 bases and the J gene lost 0 bases, with 21 bases spanning the gap. The CDR3 reads CASSPTFPDRDLAKNIQYF. CDR3 sequence (DNA): TGTGCCAGCTCACCGACATTCCCTGACAGGGACTTAGCCAAAAACATTCAGTACTTC. Variable domain in full (rest from reference TRBV18 and TRBJ2-4): NAGVMQNPRHLVRRRGQEARLRCSPMKGHSHVYWYRQLPEEGLKFMVYLQKENIIDESGMPKERFSAEFPKEGPSILRIQQVVRGDSAAYFCASSPTFPDRDLAKNIQYFGAGTRLSVL.